Below are 27 T cell receptor beta chains sequenced from a single sample in a study of response to subunit inactivated influenza vaccine. Each CDR3 protein gets one entry after TCRdb re-called the RT-PCR reads with MiXCR. The sample contains roughly 700,000 distinct CDR3 sequences, around 16% of which appear only once. Sequenced here: PBMCs from blood, sampled 12 days after vaccination. The receptor source for this set is a man in his forties or fifties who received an inactivated influenza vaccine.

The chain uses TRBV7-6 and TRBJ1-5; D remains unclear. Between the trimmed V and J ends, which lost 1 base and 1 base, there was a span of 11 bases. Germline values: CDR1 SGHVS, CDR2 FNYEAQ. The CDR3 loop spans 16 amino acids. The CDR3 DNA follows: TGTGCCAGCAGCTTAGGATGGGGAGGAAGCAATCAGCCCCAGCATTTT. Its protein is CASSLGWGGSNQPQHF.

The chain employs TRBV20-1 and TRBJ2-1, with 10 bases fitting TRBD2. V shed 6 bases, J shed 8 bases, and the junction held 13 bases outside the gene matches. CDR1 is DFQATT and CDR2 is SNEGSKA in the germline V gene (reference sequence). The CDR3 is 15 amino acids. CDR3 sequence (DNA): TGCAGTGCCATACATCCTAGCGGGAGAAACGATGAGCAGTTCTTC. Translated, it gives CSAIHPSGRNDEQFF.

This chain uses TRBV15 with TRBJ1-1; D unclear. Germline loops: CDR1 LNHNV, CDR2 YYDKDF (reference sequence). The CDR3 contains 12 residues. Trimming stripped 1 base from V and 5 bases from J, with 5 bases between. CDR3 sequence reads: CATSRVGTEAFF. The CDR3 DNA reads TGTGCCACCAGCAGAGTAGGGACTGAAGCTTTCTTT.

The J gene is TRBJ2-7, the V gene TRBV3-1, with 10 bases lining up with TRBD2. V was clipped by 2 bases and J by 4 bases; unmatched bases: 2. CDR1 and CDR2 (germline): LGHDT, YNNKEL (reference sequence). The CDR3 length is 14 residues. The DNA of the CDR3 is TGTGCCAGCAGCCAAAGCGGGGGGGCGTACGAGCAGTACTTC. Protein: CASSQSGGAYEQYF.

This clonotype showed up just a few times. The gene calls are TRBV11-2 and TRBJ2-7; D is undetermined. Germline-derived CDR1 and CDR2 are SGHAT and FQNNGV. The CDR3 totals 13 residues. The germline V and J ends were trimmed by 5 bases and 2 bases, with 10 bases remaining between them. The CDR3 sequence is CASSPHKAYEQYF. The CDR3 bases are TGTGCCAGCAGCCCGCACAAGGCCTACGAGCAGTACTTC.

DNA for the CDR3: TGCGCCAGCAGACCAGGGGTGGTGGATCTCTATGGCTACACCTTC. This translates into CASRPGVVDLYGYTF. The V gene is TRBV5-1, the J gene TRBJ1-2; tentatively, D is TRBD1 (6 bases). In germline, CDR1 is SGHRS, CDR2 YFSETQ. V was shortened by 5 bases and J by 4 bases, with 18 bases between the two germline ends. The CDR3 runs to 15 residues. The complete variable domain, with remaining parts taken from reference TRBV5-1 and TRBJ1-2, reads KAGVTQTPRYLIKTRGQQVTLSCSPISGHRSVSWYQQTPGQGLQFLFEYFSETQRNKGNFPGRFSGRQFSNSRSEMNVSTLELGDSALYLCASRPGVVDLYGYTFGSGTRLTVV.

This clonotype turned up a few times. V usage is TRBV12-3 or TRBV12-4 and J usage is TRBJ2-1; the match to TRBD2 covers 12 bases. This CDR3 contains 15 residues. The trim removed 5 bases at V and 10 bases at J, leaving 9 bases unmatched. This CDR3 is CASSRLAGEGGEQFF. CDR3 nucleotides: TGTGCCAGCAGTCGACTAGCGGGAGAGGGTGGGGAGCAGTTCTTC.

This clonotype was detected a few times. One junction end does not reproduce the germline sequence, and a read error may be involved. The chain combines TRBV12-3 or TRBV12-4 with TRBJ2-7, with no clear D. CDR3 length equals 14 residues. CDR3 sequence: CASSFGQPGYQQYF. The CDR3 region has the DNA TGTGCCAGCAGTTTCGGCCAGCCGGGCTACCAGCAGTACTTC.

The rearrangement links TRBV7-2 to TRBJ2-1, with D perhaps matching TRBD1 (6 bases). V shed 3 bases and J shed 8 bases, with 11 bases lying between them. The CDR3 sequence is 13 residues long. The germline gives CDR1 SGHTA, CDR2 FQGNSA. The CDR3 sequence is CASSLSGAHEQFF. In DNA form, the CDR3 reads TGTGCCAGCAGCTTGTCAGGGGCCCATGAGCAGTTCTTC.

V is TRBV12-3 or TRBV12-4 and J is TRBJ1-6; TRBD1 agrees at 7 bases. Trimming at V came to 1 base and at J to 6 bases, leaving 9 bases not matched to a gene. The CDR3 has 17 residues. CDR3 nucleotide sequence: TGTGCCAGCAGTTTAGGAGGGGTAACAGGGGTTAATTCACCCCTCCACTTT. Protein sequence: CASSLGGVTGVNSPLHF.

This clonotype was seen only a few times. The V call is TRBV7-2, the J call TRBJ2-7; D remains ambiguous. The germline V and J ends were trimmed by 5 bases and 6 bases, with 11 bases remaining between them. The germline gives CDR1 SGHTA, CDR2 FQGNSA. The CDR3 is 12 amino acids. The CDR3 region is CASSPYFSEQYF. CDR3 in DNA: TGTGCCAGCAGCCCATATTTTTCCGAGCAGTACTTC.

This clonotype was counted ten times or more. This rearrangement joins TRBV12-3 or TRBV12-4 to TRBJ2-7; D ambiguous. Trimming shortened V by 2 bases and J by 4 bases, and 6 bases separated the two germline ends. There are 12 residues in the CDR3. The CDR3 sequence: CASSLSKYEQYF. The CDR3, as DNA: TGTGCCAGCAGTTTAAGCAAATACGAGCAGTACTTC.

The chain is built from TRBV10-3 and TRBJ2-7; no definite D call. V lost 7 bases to trimming and J lost 6 bases, with 16 bases between them. Per germline, CDR1 ENHRY and CDR2 SYGVKD. The CDR3 contains 13 residues. The DNA of the CDR3 is TGTGCCATCAATTCCGTCTCGGGCTCCGAGCAGTACTTC. Protein product: CAINSVSGSEQYF.

This clonotype has only a few counts. The V call is TRBV7-9, the J call TRBJ2-5; D remains unclear. In germline, CDR1 is SEHNR, CDR2 FQNEAQ (reference sequence). This CDR3 is built from 13 residues. Trimming left V 1 base short and J 4 bases short, with 7 bases between. This CDR3 is CASSLVVAETQYF. DNA of the CDR3: TGTGCCAGCAGCTTAGTAGTAGCAGAGACCCAGTACTTC.

V gene TRBV3-1 combines with J gene TRBJ2-3; 10 bases fit TRBD2. This CDR3 comprises 19 residues. Trimming at V came to 4 bases and at J to 4 bases, leaving 17 bases not matched to a gene. Germline V gene lookup returns CDR1 LGHDT and CDR2 YNNKEL (reference sequence). This CDR3 is CASSRKMVASGSLSDTQYF. CDR3 DNA sequence: TGTGCCAGCAGCCGTAAGATGGTGGCTAGCGGGAGTTTGTCAGATACGCAGTATTTT.

This clonotype came up many times. This chain joins TRBV28 and TRBJ2-5; possible D gene TRBD2, 6 bases. This CDR3 contains 17 residues. CDR1 and CDR2 (germline): MDHEN, SYDVKM. Trimming cost V 5 bases and J 4 bases, with 23 bases left between them. The CDR3 coding sequence is TGTGCCAGCAGTAACCCCTATAGCGGCCCCATGGGAGAGACCCAGTACTTC. It specifies CASSNPYSGPMGETQYF.

The chain links TRBV11-2 to TRBJ1-5; D may be TRBD1 (5 bases). This CDR3 contains 15 residues. The V gene lost 1 base and the J gene lost 4 bases, with 11 bases spanning the gap. Germline V gene sequence: CDR1 SGHAT, CDR2 FQNNGV. The CDR3 coding sequence is TGTGCCAGCAGCTTAGCCCCGGGGGGGAATCAGCCCCAGCATTTT. This translates into CASSLAPGGNQPQHF.

This clonotype was found many times. The chain uses TRBV7-2 and TRBJ2-7, with D possibly TRBD1 on 6 matching bases. Trimming removed 4 bases at V and 2 bases at J, with 15 bases between. Per the germline V gene, CDR1 is SGHTA and CDR2 is FQGNSA. CDR3 size: 15 residues. The CDR3 sequence is CASSSTTGSPYEQYF. DNA for the CDR3: TGTGCCAGCAGCTCCACGACAGGATCTCCCTACGAGCAGTACTTC.

This clonotype has at least ten counts. This sequence joins TRBV7-2 and TRBJ2-1; D remains unclear. The CDR3 consists of 15 residues. V gave up 0 bases and J gave up 3 bases, with 9 bases separating them. CDR1 and CDR2 from the germline V gene are SGHTA and FQGNSA. The CDR3, as DNA: TGTGCCAGCAGCTTAGCCGGGTCCTACTACAATGAGCAGTTCTTC. Its translation: CASSLAGSYYNEQFF.

The table lists this clonotype with a few counts. The chain couples TRBV12-3 or TRBV12-4 to TRBJ1-5, with D maybe TRBD1 (5 bases). Trimming stripped 6 bases from V and 10 bases from J, with 13 bases between. The CDR3 contains 12 residues. The CDR3 nucleotides read TGTGCCAGCAGCTCCCAGGGTCGACCCCAGCATTTT. Its translation: CASSSQGRPQHF.

This clonotype has more than one count but fewer than ten. For the CDR3, the DNA is TGTGCCAGCAGTTTACACCCCCAGGGGCAGTTCTTC. The encoded protein is CASSLHPQGQFF. The chain is built from TRBV28 and TRBJ2-1, with D possibly TRBD1 on 5 matching bases. The V end lost 2 bases, the J end lost 12 bases, and 11 bases lay between the germline ends. From germline, CDR1 is MDHEN and CDR2 SYDVKM. The CDR3 has 12 amino acids.

The chain joins TRBV7-9 to TRBJ1-1; TRBD1 is a possible D gene (6 bases). Germline V gene lookup returns CDR1 SEHNR and CDR2 FQNEAQ (reference sequence). The CDR3 contains 14 residues. The V gene lost 0 bases and the J gene lost 4 bases, with 9 bases spanning the gap. CDR3 residues: CASSLAYRVTEAFF. The CDR3 region has the DNA TGTGCCAGCAGCTTAGCCTACAGGGTCACTGAAGCTTTCTTT.

V is TRBV5-1 and J is TRBJ2-5; TRBD1 or TRBD2 may be the D gene (5 bases each). Germline V CDR1 and CDR2: SGHRS, YFSETQ. The germline V and J ends were trimmed by 1 base and 4 bases, with 17 bases remaining between them. CDR3 length: 16 amino acids. CDR3 residues: CASSLWFAEGRETQYF. The CDR3 bases are TGCGCCAGCAGCTTGTGGTTCGCCGAGGGGAGAGAGACCCAGTACTTC.

This clonotype was detected only a few times. The chain is built from TRBV29-1 and TRBJ2-1; maybe TRBD1 (6 bases). Germline CDR1 SQVTM, CDR2 ANQGSEA. V gave up 6 bases and J gave up 4 bases, with 16 bases separating them. The CDR3 length is 14 residues. For the CDR3, the DNA is TGCAGCGTGGCCCGTGGGACAAAGTACAATGAGCAGTTCTTC. Protein product: CSVARGTKYNEQFF.

CDR3 loop: CASSHWDGIAKNIQYF. The CDR3 DNA reads as TGTGCCAGCAGCCACTGGGACGGAATAGCCAAAAACATTCAGTACTTC. The gene calls are TRBV7-9 and TRBJ2-4; tentatively, D is TRBD1 or TRBD2 (5 bases each). This CDR3 comprises 16 residues. CDR1 and CDR2 (germline): SEHNR, FQNEAQ (reference sequence). V lost 5 bases and J lost 0, with 14 bases in between.

This clonotype appeared a few times. The rearrangement links TRBV4-3 to TRBJ2-7; weak D call: TRBD2 (6 bases). The CDR3 loop spans 17 amino acids. Germline V gene lookup returns CDR1 LGHNA and CDR2 YSLEER. Trimming pared 2 bases from V and 1 base from J, leaving 18 bases between. CDR3 sequence (DNA): TGCGCCAGCAGCCAACAAAGGCCGGGACTTACGTCCTACGAGCAGTACTTC. It codes for CASSQQRPGLTSYEQYF.

The V gene is TRBV11-2, the J gene TRBJ2-1; 7 bases align to TRBD1. The CDR3 loop spans 12 amino acids. Trimming removed 5 bases from V and 9 bases from J; junction bases left unmatched: 4. Germline V CDR1 and CDR2: SGHAT, FQNNGV. The CDR3 loop reads CASSPGTVEQFF. The CDR3 DNA reads as TGTGCCAGCAGCCCGGGGACAGTTGAGCAGTTCTTC.